One and the same sample provided the 5 T cell receptor beta chains below, sequenced in a study of T-cell memory formation after mild COVID-19. TCRdb re-analysed the 5' RACE reads in MiXCR, keeping a single row per CDR3 protein. The sample lists around 200,000 distinct CDR3 sequences, around 25% seen once, with over 9.5% in the top ten. Sequencing input: PBMCs or a T cell subset sorted from them (not recorded which). The receptor source for this set is an adult woman who had mild COVID-19 (a few samples of this study predate the infection). Cell type and time point are not known.

This chain uses TRBV3-1 with TRBJ2-3; D call uncertain. The V gene's germline CDR1 is LGHDT and CDR2 YNNKEL (reference sequence). This CDR3 is 14 amino acids long. Trimming took 0 bases from V and 5 from J, leaving 9 bases between them. The CDR3, as DNA: TGTGCCAGCAGCCAAGAAGACGAGCAAGATACGCAGTATTTT. This encodes CASSQEDEQDTQYF.

V gene TRBV9 combines with J gene TRBJ1-4, with 7 bases aligning to TRBD1. J lost 4 bases, V lost 0 bases, and 6 bases had no gene match. CDR3 length: 16 residues. Germline V lookup: CDR1 SGDLS, CDR2 YYNGEE. CDR3 coding DNA: TGTGCCAGCAGCGTAGCCCTAGGACAGGATAATGAAAAACTGTTTTTT. This translates into CASSVALGQDNEKLFF.

This clonotype was seen more than once but under ten times. V is TRBV29-1 and J is TRBJ1-1, with D maybe TRBD1 (5 bases). V shed 7 bases and J shed 8 bases, with 14 bases lying between them. CDR3 size: 11 residues. Germline assignment: CDR1 SQVTM and CDR2 ANQGSEA. As DNA, the CDR3 is TGCAGCGCGGGGGACGTTCAGGAAGCTTTCTTT. It yields the protein CSAGDVQEAFF.

V gene TRBV20-1 combines with J gene TRBJ2-3; D is unclear. V was cut by 1 base and J by 6 bases, with 11 bases left in between. The CDR3 loop spans 13 amino acids. Germline lookup yields CDR1 DFQATT and CDR2 SNEGSKA (reference sequence). The CDR3 coding sequence is TGCAGTGCTAGAGTTGGAGCATCCGATACGCAGTATTTT. It specifies CSARVGASDTQYF.

The V and J genes are TRBV29-1 and TRBJ2-3, with D perhaps matching TRBD1 or TRBD2 (5 bases each). The V and J ends lost 0 bases and 3 bases respectively, with 13 bases between them. The germline V gene encodes CDR1 SQVTM and CDR2 ANQGSEA. This CDR3 region has 15 residues. The CDR3 DNA reads as TGCAGCGTTGAAGATCATGGGGACGGAACAGATACGCAGTATTTT. Amino acids: CSVEDHGDGTDTQYF.